This T cell receptor beta chain is drawn from a study of identifying expanded T cells in peripheral blood. Study-wide points: Differentially abundant clones: around 1.2 between replicates, around 16 at about two weeks, around 20 at four.

TCRdb's table, derived via immunoSEQ multiplex PCR, lists solely in-frame clones and lacks some. Of approximately 120,000 clones in the sample, about 87% were seen once. With 2 bases removed from V and 5 bases from J, the gap between germline ends came to 12 bases. Germline-derived CDR1 and CDR2 are SGHVS and FQNEAQ. The CDR3 length is 14 residues. Note on this clone: Its antigen remains unidentified.

The source material was blood. The receptor's source is a person between 18 and 75 years old in good health. V gene TRBV7-8 combines with J gene TRBJ2-5; D is undetermined. CDR3 residues: CASSLNPDRETQYF. The CDR3 region has the DNA TGTGCCAGCAGCTTAAATCCGGACCGGGAGACCCAGTACTTC.